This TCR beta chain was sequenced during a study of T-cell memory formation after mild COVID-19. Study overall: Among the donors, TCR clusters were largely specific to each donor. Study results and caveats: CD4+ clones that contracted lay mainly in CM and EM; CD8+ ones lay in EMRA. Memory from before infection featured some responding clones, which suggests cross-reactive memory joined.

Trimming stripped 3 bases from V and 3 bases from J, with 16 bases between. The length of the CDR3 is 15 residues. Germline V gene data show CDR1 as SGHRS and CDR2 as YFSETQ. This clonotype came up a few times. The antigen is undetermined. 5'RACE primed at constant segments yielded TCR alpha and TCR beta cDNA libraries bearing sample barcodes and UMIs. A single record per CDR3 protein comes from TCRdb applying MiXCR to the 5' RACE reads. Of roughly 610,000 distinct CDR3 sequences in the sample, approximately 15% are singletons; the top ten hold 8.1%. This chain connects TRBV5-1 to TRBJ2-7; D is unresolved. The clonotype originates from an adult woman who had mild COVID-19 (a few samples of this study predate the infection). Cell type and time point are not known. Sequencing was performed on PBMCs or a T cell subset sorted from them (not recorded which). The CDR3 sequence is CASSSLDGSNYEQYF. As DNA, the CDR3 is TGCGCCAGCAGCTCCTTGGACGGCTCTAACTACGAGCAGTACTTC.